A single sample gave rise to the 19 T cell receptor beta chains below, sequenced in a study of hypomethylating agent response in myelodysplastic syndrome. Only in-frame clones appear in the TCRdb table, and some are missing; sequencing was by immunoSEQ multiplex PCR. The sample holds over 8,000 clones, about 83% seen once. The specimen comprised bone marrow, sampled before or after starting hypomethylating agent treatment for myelodysplastic syndrome (not recorded which). Source of these receptors: a human donor with myelodysplastic syndrome.

This sequence joins TRBV14 and TRBJ2-1, with 7 bases matching TRBD1. The germline V gene encodes CDR1 SGHDN and CDR2 FVKESK. Trimming removed 3 bases from V and 7 bases from J; junction bases left unmatched: 15. The CDR3 sequence is 17 residues long. The CDR3 protein is CASSHGLGTVRRNEQFF. Here the CDR3 DNA reads TGTGCCAGCAGCCACGGTCTGGGGACAGTACGGAGGAATGAGCAGTTCTTC.

DNA for the CDR3: TGTGCCAGCCCCCAAGGGGGGCCCACAGACATGAACACTGAAGCTTTCTTT. It codes for CASPQGGPTDMNTEAFF. The chain couples TRBV2 to TRBJ1-1, with D possibly TRBD1 on 6 matching bases. In germline, CDR1 is SNHLY, CDR2 FYNNEI. The CDR3 covers 17 residues. The V and J ends lost 8 bases and 0 bases respectively, with 22 bases between them.

The V gene is TRBV27, the J gene TRBJ1-4, with D possibly being TRBD1 (5 bases). V lost 7 bases to trimming and J lost 5 bases, with 17 bases between them. CDR1 and CDR2 from the germline V gene are MNHEY and SMNVEV (reference sequence). There are 15 residues in the CDR3. In DNA, the CDR3 is TGTGCCAGCATGAGGGCAGGGATAAGAAATGAAAAACTGTTTTTT. Amino acids: CASMRAGIRNEKLFF.

The V gene is TRBV7-9, the J gene TRBJ2-1; weak D call: TRBD2 (5 bases). The CDR3 is 16 residues long. Germline values: CDR1 SEHNR, CDR2 FQNEAQ (reference sequence). V gave up 4 bases and J gave up 6 bases, with 19 bases separating them. The CDR3 protein is CASSSRLAWPVNEQFF. CDR3 in DNA: TGTGCCAGCAGCTCCCGGTTAGCGTGGCCCGTCAATGAGCAGTTCTTC. The full variable domain, in which reference TRBV7-9 and TRBJ2-1 provide the parts outside the CDR3, is DTGVSQNPRHKITKRGQNVTFRCDPISEHNRLYWYRQTLGQGPEFLTYFQNEAQLEKSRLLSDRFSAERPKGSFSTLEIQRTEQGDSAMYLCASSSRLAWPVNEQFFGPGTRLTVL.

The gene calls are TRBV10-2 and TRBJ2-1; the D is unclear. Germline V lookup: CDR1 WSHSY, CDR2 SAAADI. V was cut by 6 bases and J by 5 bases, with 17 bases left in between. The CDR3 has 15 amino acids. CDR3 DNA sequence: TGCGCCAGCAGCCCGATTCTCGACGACCACAATGAGCAGTTCTTC. It codes for CASSPILDDHNEQFF.

V gene TRBV7-3 combines with J gene TRBJ2-3; 10 bases align to TRBD1. V was clipped by 5 bases and J by 9 bases; unmatched bases: 11. Looked up from germline, CDR1 is SGHTA and CDR2 is FQGTGA. CDR3 length: 15 residues. The CDR3: CASSPGTGDLGTQYF. In nucleotides, the CDR3 is TGTGCCAGCAGCCCCGGGACAGGGGATTTAGGCACGCAGTATTTT.

This sequence joins TRBV7-9 and TRBJ1-4; 7 bases are a match to TRBD1. Germline V gene lookup returns CDR1 SEHNR and CDR2 FQNEAQ (reference sequence). Trimming cost V 5 bases and J 8 bases; bases outside gene matches: 11. CDR3 length equals 15 residues. The CDR3 coding sequence is TGTGCCAGCAGCATACGAGGGACAGTAGAAGAAAAACTGTTTTTT. It translates to CASSIRGTVEEKLFF.

This rearrangement joins TRBV29-1 to TRBJ2-7; 8 bases align to TRBD1. V shed 6 bases and J 9 bases; nucleotides not matched to a gene: 7. Germline V gene sequence: CDR1 SQVTM, CDR2 ANQGSEA. This CDR3 is built from 11 residues. CDR3 residues: CSVGGQGAQYF. CDR3 bases: TGCAGCGTCGGCGGACAGGGCGCGCAGTACTTC.

The chain is built from TRBV11-1 and TRBJ2-7; 9 bases line up with TRBD2. Germline V lookup: CDR1 SGHAT, CDR2 FQDESV (reference sequence). V shed 1 base and J 1 base; nucleotides not matched to a gene: 8. The CDR3 spans 17 residues. For the CDR3, the DNA is TGTGCCAGCAGCTTAGGCGTTTCAAGCGGGGGGTCCTACGAGCAGTACTTC. It specifies CASSLGVSSGGSYEQYF.

The J gene is TRBJ2-3, the V gene TRBV6-1; D not certain. Germline values: CDR1 MNHNS, CDR2 SASEGT. The CDR3 has 14 residues. Trimming removed 2 bases at V and 5 bases at J, with 11 bases between. This chain's CDR3 is CASSEIPFVDTQYF. CDR3 bases: TGTGCCAGCAGTGAAATTCCTTTTGTAGATACGCAGTATTTT.

CDR3 residues: CASSPSHRVSESYTF. The CDR3 DNA reads TGTGCCAGCTCACCTTCCCACAGGGTTAGCGAGAGCTACACCTTC. The V call is TRBV18, the J call TRBJ1-2, with TRBD1 as a possible D gene (6 bases). This CDR3 contains 15 residues. Germline values: CDR1 KGHSH, CDR2 LQKENI. V gave up 3 bases and J gave up 9 bases, with 20 bases separating them.

This rearrangement joins TRBV15 to TRBJ2-7; 12 bases fit TRBD2. V lost 0 bases and J lost 5; bases outside the gene matches: 5. CDR3 size: 16 residues. CDR1 is LNHNV, CDR2 YYDKDF, per germline (reference sequence). CDR3 bases: TGTGCCACCAGCAGAGATCTAACTAGCGGGAGGAACGAGCAGTACTTC. Encoded protein: CATSRDLTSGRNEQYF.

This clone occurred a few times. The chain joins TRBV19 to TRBJ1-5, with 7 bases matching TRBD1. Per germline, CDR1 LNHDA and CDR2 SQIVND (reference sequence). This CDR3 comprises 14 residues. Trimming cost V 11 bases and J 6 bases; bases outside gene matches: 13. CDR3 bases: TGTGCCGCCAATGGGGAAGGGGGCAGTCAGCCCCAGCATTTT. As protein: CAANGEGGSQPQHF.

The genes are TRBV14 and TRBJ2-7, with a possible D match to TRBD2 (6 bases). Germline lookup yields CDR1 SGHDN and CDR2 FVKESK. The V end was cut by 4 bases, the J end by 4 bases, with 11 bases between. The CDR3 totals 13 residues. The CDR3 region is CASSPGEGYEQYF. In DNA form, the CDR3 reads TGTGCCAGCAGCCCGGGAGAGGGGTACGAGCAGTACTTC.

The rearrangement links TRBV5-1 to TRBJ1-1; D unclear. The V gene's germline CDR1 is SGHRS and CDR2 YFSETQ. V was shortened by 2 bases and J by 0 bases, with 8 bases between the two germline ends. The CDR3 has 14 residues. The CDR3 sequence is CASSFTAMNTEAFF. As DNA, the CDR3 is TGCGCCAGCAGCTTCACAGCAATGAACACTGAAGCTTTCTTT.

This clone was recorded only once. The chain joins TRBV5-1 to TRBJ1-6; 8 bases match TRBD1. Losses at the gene ends were 4 bases for V and 9 bases for J; bases not matched to a gene: 3. Germline assignment: CDR1 SGHRS and CDR2 YFSETQ. The CDR3 runs 13 residues. DNA for the CDR3: TGCGCCAGCAGCGCTACAGGGGGTTCACCCCTCCACTTT. Protein product: CASSATGGSPLHF.

The rearrangement joins TRBV5-6 to TRBJ1-4; D call uncertain. Trimming stripped 4 bases from V and 5 bases from J, with 15 bases between. The CDR3 runs 15 residues. Per germline, CDR1 SGHDT and CDR2 YYEEEE. As DNA, the CDR3 is TGTGCCAGCAGCCCGAGTAGGGCCTTAAATGAAAAACTGTTTTTT. It encodes CASSPSRALNEKLFF.

The rearrangement links TRBV7-3 to TRBJ2-1; D might be TRBD1 or TRBD2, each matching 5 bases. V lost 5 bases, J lost 4 bases, and 9 bases lay in between. The germline V gene has CDR1 SGHTA and CDR2 FQGTGA. CDR3 size: 13 residues. The CDR3 here is CASSAGRYNEQFF. The CDR3 nucleotides are TGTGCCAGCAGCGCAGGGAGATACAATGAGCAGTTCTTC.

The chain joins TRBV28 to TRBJ2-3, with 14 nucleotides matching TRBD2. The CDR3 loop spans 17 amino acids. Germline V gene data show CDR1 as MDHEN and CDR2 as SYDVKM. The V segment lost 7 bases and the J segment 2 bases; nucleotides outside the gene matches: 8. For the CDR3, the DNA is TGTGCCAGCAATACGAGACTAGCGGGAGGGTTCACAGATACGCAGTATTTT. Amino acid sequence: CASNTRLAGGFTDTQYF.